This T cell receptor beta chain derives from a study of T cells in Graves' hyperthyroidism and ophthalmopathy. For the study at large: Prior to any treatment, at the point of initial diagnosis, peripheral blood was collected.

Amplified TCR beta CDR3 regions derived from RNA transcripts. The study used the HTBI primer set for a first-round RT-PCR of the TCR CDR3. TCRdb ran MiXCR on the multiplex PCR reads and lists one entry per CDR3 protein. The sample carries 550,000 to 600,000 distinct CDR3 sequences, over 15% recorded once. Study-level results: Model-based prediction identified ophthalmopathy a median approximately 6.2 months prior to its onset. Most clonotypes that expanded in the thyroid above 0.001 also showed up in blood.

V gave up 3 bases and J gave up 1 base, with 9 bases separating them. This CDR3 comprises 14 residues. Germline values: CDR1 SEHNR, CDR2 FQNEAQ (reference sequence). Details on this clonotype: The antigen is unknown.

Cells are PBMCs isolated from around 9.4 ml of fresh blood. The sequence was collected from a woman under 30 with Graves' hyperthyroidism. Sequenced input: blood. The chain employs TRBV7-9 and TRBJ1-1; D not certain. CDR3 DNA sequence: TGTGCCAGCAGCTTGCGGGAAACGAACACTGAAGCTTTCTTT. Translating gives CASSLRETNTEAFF.